Described below is a single T cell receptor (beta chain) sequence and its context. The data stem from a study of T cell repertoires in ileal Crohn's disease. This CDR3 contains 16 residues. V shed 0 bases and J 0 bases; nucleotides not matched to a gene: 5. Germline V CDR1 and CDR2: SQVTM, ANQGSEA. TCRB immunosequencing input was about 0.55 micrograms of biopsy DNA per sample. The data were produced by immunoSEQ multiplex PCR, yet TCRdb's version contains in-frame clones alone and is incomplete. The profile shows around 15,000 clones, 85% to 95% of them singletons. The source of this sequence is an adult with Crohn's disease. Sequenced sample: ileal tissue. The V and J genes are TRBV29-1 and TRBJ2-1; 7 bases match TRBD1. The CDR3: CSVEDPTGDSYNEQFF. The CDR3 DNA sequence: TGCAGCGTTGAAGATCCTACAGGGGACTCCTACAATGAGCAGTTCTTC.